This note documents a single T cell receptor (beta chain) sequence. Antigen: not known. RNA transcripts provided the source from which TCR beta CDR3 regions were amplified. In the first-round RT-PCR of the TCR CDR3, the HTBI primer set was used. One entry per CDR3 protein, called by TCRdb with MiXCR from the multiplex PCR reads. The table shows approximately 300,000 distinct CDR3 sequences, with approximately 17% occurring only once. This entry is derived from a study of T cells in Graves' hyperthyroidism and ophthalmopathy. Study observations and caveats: Blood also contained most expanded thyroid clonotypes above 0.001.

Inclusion characteristics of ophthalmopathy patients comprised a Clinical Activity Score of at least 3, a NOSPECS grade of at least 4, and duration under 3 months. On the basis of clinical symptoms, serum thyroxine and TRAb, thyroid ultrasound and orbital computed tomography, diagnoses were made. Source material: blood. The TCR originated in a woman between 55 and 75 years old with Graves' ophthalmopathy.

As DNA, the CDR3 is TGTGCCAGCACCCTAAGGGGAGGGGGGCTCACTGAAGCTTTCTTT. Translation: CASTLRGGGLTEAFF. The V call is TRBV5-5, the J call TRBJ1-1; TRBD1 might be the D (6 bases). This CDR3 is 15 amino acids long. Germline-derived CDR1 and CDR2 are SGHKS and YYEKEE (reference sequence). The V and J ends lost 6 bases and 4 bases respectively, with 19 bases between them.